This record covers a single T cell receptor beta chain. Antigen unknown. Trimming took 3 bases from V and 6 from J, leaving 14 bases between them. Germline CDR1 reads SEHNR; CDR2 reads FQNEAQ (reference sequence). This CDR3 has 14 residues. The PCR contained 60 Vbeta and 13 Jbeta primers. Sequencing was performed with immunoSEQ multiplex PCR; in TCRdb, only in-frame clones are kept and a portion is missing. The sample includes 180,000 or so clones, about four fifths of them seen just once. The data were taken from a study of cytomegalovirus exposure and HLA in healthy donors. Study conclusions and caveats: A later examination showed that TCR association rates differed by HLA locus, with DRB1 most and HLA-C fewest. In a later analysis, specific HLA alleles were associated with 15,000 to 20,000 TCR beta sequences at a 0.05 false discovery rate. Rare TCR sequences predominated, though certain public TCRs were found in many donors. The study put around 180 TCR beta chains on its list as cytomegalovirus-associated.

J is TRBJ1-1 and V is TRBV7-9; D might be TRBD1 (6 bases). The sample taken for sequencing was PBMCs. The receptor was derived from a woman in her twenties or thirties in good health and CMV-seronegative. This chain's CDR3 is CASSFSGDLPEAFF. CDR3 coding DNA: TGTGCCAGCAGCTTTTCAGGGGACCTACCTGAAGCTTTCTTT. Drawing the rest from reference TRBV7-9 and TRBJ1-1, the complete variable domain is DTGVSQNPRHKITKRGQNVTFRCDPISEHNRLYWYRQTLGQGPEFLTYFQNEAQLEKSRLLSDRFSAERPKGSFSTLEIQRTEQGDSAMYLCASSFSGDLPEAFFGQGTRLTVV.